The rows below give T cell receptor beta chains drawn from one sample of a study of blood T cells in healthy people across ages. TCRdb called the 5' RACE reads again in MiXCR, with one record for every CDR3 protein. The sample consists of approximately 810,000 distinct CDR3 sequences, around 36% of them appearing once. Sample: blood. The receptors stem from a man younger than 35 in good health. Both conserved end residues are part of each CDR3. D genes are given only for firm matches. Clone size is not always given. Where it is, it says once, few, many or a class for expanded clones.

J gene | D gene | V gene | clone size | CDR3 protein | CDR3 DNA
TRBJ2-7 | NA | TRBV12-3/TRBV12-4 | NA | CACSSGGYEQYF | TGTGCCTGCTCTTCAGGAGGCTACGAGCAGTACTTC
TRBJ2-5 | TRBD1 | TRBV12-3/TRBV12-4 | few | CASSFYGTGGLETQYF | TGTGCCAGCAGTTTTTATGGGACAGGGGGTCTCGAGACCCAGTACTTC
TRBJ2-3 | TRBD1 | TRBV7-6 | few | CASSQPGTENTDTQYF | TGTGCCAGCAGCCAGCCCGGGACAGAAAACACAGATACGCAGTATTTT
TRBJ2-3 | NA | TRBV9 | many | CASSVHGVTDTQYF | TGTGCCAGCAGCGTCCACGGGGTCACAGATACGCAGTATTTT
TRBJ2-1 | TRBD2 | TRBV6-2/TRBV6-3 | NA | CASSSGTTSYNEQFF | TGTGCCAGCAGTTCCGGGACTACCTCCTACAATGAGCAGTTCTTC
TRBJ1-5 | NA | TRBV2 | NA | CASSLGDPRNQPQHF | TGTGCCAGCAGCTTAGGGGACCCGAGGAATCAGCCCCAGCATTTT
TRBJ2-2 | NA | TRBV4-1 | few | CASSPDRPGTGELFF | TGCGCCAGCAGCCCCGACAGGCCGGGGACCGGGGAGCTGTTTTTT
TRBJ1-1 | NA | TRBV27 | few | CASTRTPGVNTEAFF | TGTGCCAGCACCCGTACTCCTGGAGTGAACACTGAAGCTTTCTTT
TRBJ2-1 | TRBD1 | TRBV12-3/TRBV12-4 | few | CASSFRQGARNEQFF | TGTGCCAGCAGTTTCCGACAGGGGGCGAGGAATGAGCAGTTCTTC
TRBJ1-1 | NA | TRBV29-1 | NA | CSVRISQTEAFF | TGCAGCGTCCGTATTTCCCAAACTGAAGCTTTCTTT
TRBJ2-3 | TRBD2 | TRBV9 | many | CASSVGASGGKGTDTQYF | TGTGCCAGCAGCGTAGGTGCTAGCGGGGGGAAAGGCACAGATACGCAGTATTTT
TRBJ2-1 | NA | TRBV5-1 | many | CASSLAGPPYNEQFF | TGCGCCAGCAGCTTGGCGGGTCCGCCCTACAATGAGCAGTTCTTC
TRBJ2-1 | NA | TRBV27 | many | CASSFEGYNEQFF | TGTGCCAGCAGTTTCGAGGGGTACAATGAGCAGTTCTTC
TRBJ2-7 | TRBD2 | TRBV27 | NA | CASSTGEGEQYF | TGTGCCAGCAGTACCGGGGAGGGCGAGCAGTACTTC
TRBJ2-7 | TRBD1 | TRBV5-5 | many | CASSVTGVTYEQYF | TGTGCCAGCAGCGTGACAGGGGTGACCTACGAGCAGTACTTC
TRBJ2-1 | TRBD2 | TRBV5-1 | many | CASSLTSGREQFF | TGCGCCAGCAGTTTGACTAGCGGGCGAGAGCAGTTCTTC
TRBJ2-7 | NA | TRBV20-1 | NA | CSARDRRVSTEQYF | TGCAGTGCTAGAGACAGGAGGGTCTCTACCGAGCAGTACTTC
TRBJ1-6 | NA | TRBV20-1 | few | CSARVGSIIKNYNSPLHF | TGCAGTGCTAGAGTGGGGAGCATTATCAAAAATTATAATTCACCCCTCCACTTT
TRBJ2-7 | NA | TRBV2 | few | CASSEPRGVISYEQYF | TGTGCCAGCAGTGAGCCACGTGGGGTTATTAGCTACGAGCAGTACTTC
TRBJ2-1 | TRBD2 | TRBV20-1 | many | CSAIAGASYNEQFF | TGCAGTGCTATAGCGGGGGCTAGCTACAATGAGCAGTTCTTC
TRBJ1-2 | NA | TRBV29-1 | many | CSARGENTANYGYTF | TGCAGCGCACGGGGGGAAAACACCGCTAACTATGGCTACACCTTC
TRBJ2-3 | TRBD2 | TRBV3-1 | NA | CASSRKAGGPTDTQYF | TGTGCCAGCAGCCGTAAAGCGGGAGGGCCTACGGATACGCAGTATTTT
TRBJ2-5 | NA | TRBV25-1 | many | CASSDSVQETQYF | TGTGCCAGCAGTGACAGCGTTCAAGAGACCCAGTACTTC
TRBJ1-4 | NA | TRBV4-1 | few | CASSQDGSGRDEKLFF | TGCGCCAGCAGCCAAGATGGGTCCGGGCGGGATGAAAAACTGTTTTTT
TRBJ2-7 | NA | TRBV12-3/TRBV12-4 | many | CASSLNGNEDEQYF | TGTGCCAGCAGTTTAAACGGGAATGAGGACGAGCAGTACTTC
TRBJ1-6 | NA | TRBV10-3 | few | CAIRIGSGNSPLHF | TGTGCCATCAGAATTGGGTCGGGGAATTCACCCCTCCACTTT
TRBJ2-7 | TRBD1 | TRBV6-5 | many | CASSDGQGFAYEQYF | TGTGCCAGCAGTGACGGACAGGGGTTTGCCTACGAGCAGTACTTC
TRBJ2-5 | NA | TRBV5-1 | many | CASSYTSYQETQYF | TGCGCCAGCAGCTACACTTCGTACCAAGAGACCCAGTACTTC
TRBJ2-4 | NA | TRBV7-2 | many | CASSLIPGVDIQYF | TGTGCCAGCAGCTTAATTCCAGGGGTGGACATTCAGTACTTC
TRBJ2-2 | NA | TRBV12-3/TRBV12-4 | few | CASSRTPGELFF | TGTGCCAGCAGTAGGACCCCCGGGGAGCTGTTTTTT
TRBJ2-3 | NA | TRBV6-5 | NA | CASSCSEGSGTDTQYF | TGTGCCAGCAGTTGCTCGGAGGGCTCGGGCACAGATACGCAGTATTTT